The 25 T cell receptor beta chains listed next were all sequenced from one sample in a study of graft-versus-host responses after intestinal transplantation. Their antigens remain unidentified. The table came from immunoSEQ multiplex PCR; TCRdb's copy has only in-frame clones and leaves some out. The data show fewer than 150,000 clones, just over 90% seen once. Source: unstimulated CD4+ T cells sorted from spleen or lymph node cells, taken before intestinal transplant. The source of these receptors is a human donor who received an intestinal transplant.

The J gene is TRBJ2-7, the V gene TRBV10-1, with TRBD1 identical over 8 bases. CDR1 is WNHNN, CDR2 SYGVQD, per germline (reference sequence). Germline trimming cut 2 bases from V and 6 bases from J; bases unmatched to any gene: 12. CDR3 length equals 16 residues. CDR3 amino acids: CASSETPPDRGGEQYF. The CDR3 nucleotides read TGCGCCAGCAGTGAGACCCCACCCGACAGGGGAGGCGAGCAGTACTTC.

This sequence joins TRBV9 and TRBJ1-3, with 10 positions matching TRBD1. The germline CDR1 and CDR2 sequences are SGDLS and YYNGEE. V gave up 3 bases and J gave up 0 bases; unmatched junction bases: 9. The CDR3 contains 18 residues. CDR3 DNA: TGTGCCAGCAGCGATCCTCCGGGACAGGGGACCTCTGGAAACACCATATATTTT. As protein: CASSDPPGQGTSGNTIYF.

J is TRBJ1-2 and V is TRBV5-6; 8 bases line up with TRBD1. CDR3 length: 15 amino acids. V gave up 5 bases and J gave up 7 bases; unmatched junction bases: 13. CDR1 is SGHDT, CDR2 YYEEEE, per germline. This chain's CDR3 is CASRDGDRRRGGYTF. For the CDR3, the DNA is TGTGCCAGCAGGGATGGGGACAGGCGGCGGGGTGGCTACACCTTC.

The chain is built from TRBV5-1 and TRBJ1-6; D is uncertain. V was clipped by 4 bases and J by 5 bases, with 10 bases between them. The germline gives CDR1 SGHRS, CDR2 YFSETQ. The CDR3 has 14 amino acids. Here the CDR3 DNA reads TGCGCCAGCAGCGTCGACCCCGATAATTCACCCCTCCACTTT. Its translation: CASSVDPDNSPLHF.

The chain combines TRBV9 with TRBJ1-2, with D tentatively TRBD1 (5 bases). Germline CDR1 is SGDLS and CDR2 is YYNGEE. There are 12 residues in the CDR3. The ends were cut back, 2 bases at V and 10 bases at J, with 12 bases in the middle. CDR3 coding DNA: TGTGCCAGCAGCGTCCCCAGGGCGGACTACACCTTC. Residues: CASSVPRADYTF.

The V and J genes are TRBV6-1 and TRBJ1-3; D gene unclear. The CDR3 length is 15 residues. Germline V gene data show CDR1 as MNHNS and CDR2 as SASEGT. Trimming removed 4 bases from V and 0 bases from J, with 10 bases in between. The CDR3 protein is CASSGIHYSGNTIYF. In DNA, the CDR3 is TGTGCCAGCAGTGGTATTCATTACTCTGGAAACACCATATATTTT.

The chain joins TRBV11-2 to TRBJ2-5; D might be TRBD1 (5 bases). This CDR3 contains 14 residues. From germline, CDR1 is SGHAT and CDR2 FQNNGV. Trimming cost V 5 bases and J 5 bases, with 15 bases left between them. CDR3: CASSREIRAETQYF. CDR3 DNA sequence: TGTGCCAGCAGCCGCGAGATCAGGGCGGAGACCCAGTACTTC.

In this sample, this clone turned up once. This chain joins TRBV11-3 and TRBJ2-4; possibly TRBD1 or TRBD2 for D (5 bases each). The CDR3 extends over 14 amino acids. Germline V gene data show CDR1 as SGHNT and CDR2 as YENEEA. Trimming took 4 bases from V and 8 from J, leaving 15 bases between them. The CDR3 DNA reads as TGTGCCAGCAGCTACGGGACCGCAACCCACATTCAGTACTTC. It specifies CASSYGTATHIQYF.

This chain uses TRBV5-6 with TRBJ1-6; 8 bases match TRBD1. The CDR3 is 16 amino acids. Germline assignment: CDR1 SGHDT and CDR2 YYEEEE. The junction had 0 bases not matched to a gene; V was cut back by 0 bases and J by 1 base. DNA for the CDR3: TGTGCCAGCAGCTTGGGACAGGGGTCCTATAATTCACCCCTCCACTTT. Residues: CASSLGQGSYNSPLHF.

The V gene is TRBV7-6, the J gene TRBJ2-5, with 9 nucleotides matching TRBD2. J gave up 3 bases and V 5 bases, and 19 bases lay outside the gene matches. This CDR3 has 19 amino acids. The germline CDR1 and CDR2 sequences are SGHVS and FNYEAQ. The CDR3 region is CASSLGPGGSGGAKETQYF. The CDR3 nucleotides read TGTGCCAGCAGCCTAGGACCCGGTGGTAGCGGGGGAGCCAAAGAGACCCAGTACTTC.

CDR3 in DNA: TGTGCCAGCAGTTCCCAACTGATGGGAACCCTCCACTTT. Amino acid sequence: CASSSQLMGTLHF. The chain joins TRBV27 to TRBJ1-6; no clear D gene. The CDR3 is 13 residues long. Germline CDR1 MNHEY, CDR2 SMNVEV (reference sequence). Trimming removed 4 bases from V and 14 bases from J, with 15 bases in between.

The V call is TRBV6-1, the J call TRBJ2-7; the D gene is possibly TRBD1 (5 bases). V lost 4 bases, J lost 3 bases, and 13 bases lay in between. The length of the CDR3 is 14 residues. Germline V gene sequence: CDR1 MNHNS, CDR2 SASEGT. The CDR3 loop is CASSGYSGNYEQYF. CDR3 nucleotide sequence: TGTGCCAGCAGTGGGTACTCAGGGAACTACGAGCAGTACTTC.

This clone was seen only a few times. The V and J genes are TRBV2 and TRBJ1-1; D perhaps matches TRBD1 (5 bases). This CDR3 spans 14 amino acids. Germline assignment: CDR1 SNHLY and CDR2 FYNNEI. V was pared by 6 bases and J by 3 bases, with 14 bases between. The CDR3 DNA reads as TGTGCCAGCAGGGGGGAGGGGTGGGACACTGAAGCTTTCTTT. Encoded protein: CASRGEGWDTEAFF. The variable domain in full, with the rest retrieved from reference TRBV2 and TRBJ1-1, is EPEVTQTPSHQVTQMGQEVILRCVPISNHLYFYWYRQILGQKVEFLVSFYNNEISEKSEIFDDQFSVERPDGSNFTLKIRSTKLEDSAMYFCASRGEGWDTEAFFGQGTRLTVV.

The rearrangement links TRBV5-1 to TRBJ1-2; 8 nucleotides line up with TRBD1. There are 13 residues in the CDR3. V shed 5 bases and J 6 bases; nucleotides not matched to a gene: 6. Germline CDR1 and CDR2: SGHRS and YFSETQ. The CDR3 nucleotides are TGCGCCAGCAGTTCCGGGACAGGCGATGGCTACACCTTC. Its translation: CASSSGTGDGYTF.

The chain carries TRBV29-1 and TRBJ1-2, with D maybe TRBD1 (5 bases). V lost 4 bases and J 5 bases, leaving 14 bases between the germline ends. This CDR3 comprises 13 residues. CDR1 and CDR2 (germline): SQVTM, ANQGSEA. CDR3 residues: CSVAAGRDYGYTF. The CDR3 coding sequence is TGCAGCGTTGCGGCGGGGCGAGATTATGGCTACACCTTC.

This clone was seen once. The chain joins TRBV4-2 to TRBJ1-2, with D unresolved. The germline gives CDR1 LGHNA, CDR2 YNFKEQ. V lost 0 bases, J lost 4 bases, and 12 bases lay in between. CDR3 size: 15 residues. CDR3 region: CASSQEALDGYGYTF. CDR3 bases: TGTGCCAGCAGCCAAGAGGCACTGGACGGCTATGGCTACACCTTC.

CDR3 residues: CASSEGGGNTIYF. The CDR3 DNA reads TGTGCCAGCAGTGAAGGAGGAGGAAACACCATATATTTT. The chain joins TRBV6-1 to TRBJ1-3; D is unclear. Deletions cut 1 base from V and 4 bases from J, with 5 bases between. This CDR3 region has 13 residues. Germline V gives CDR1 MNHNS, CDR2 SASEGT.

V gene TRBV27 combines with J gene TRBJ2-2, with D perhaps given as TRBD1 or TRBD2 (6 bases each). This CDR3 region has 16 residues. Germline CDR1 is MNHEY and CDR2 is SMNVEV (reference sequence). Deletions cut 1 base from V and 1 base from J, with 10 bases between. This CDR3 is CASSLFRGENTGELFF. The CDR3 DNA reads TGTGCCAGCAGTTTATTTAGGGGGGAGAACACCGGGGAGCTGTTTTTT.

Remarks on this clone: The same CDR3 can be traced to other DNA sequences in this sample. The gene calls are TRBV5-1 and TRBJ2-5; D unclear. CDR1 is SGHRS, CDR2 YFSETQ, per germline. The ends were cut back, 0 bases at V and 4 bases at J, with 4 bases in the middle. CDR3 length: 12 residues. The CDR3 here is CASSLEGETQYF. The DNA for the CDR3 is TGCGCCAGCAGCTTGGAGGGAGAGACCCAGTACTTC.

The chain combines TRBV18 with TRBJ1-3; D is ambiguous. V was clipped by 7 bases and J by 4 bases, with 11 bases between them. CDR1 KGHSH and CDR2 LQKENI come from the germline V gene. This CDR3 spans 13 amino acids. CDR3: CASCGEIGNTIYF. DNA for the CDR3: TGTGCCAGCTGTGGGGAGATCGGAAACACCATATATTTT.

This sequence joins TRBV10-1 and TRBJ2-3; no clear D. CDR1 is WNHNN, CDR2 SYGVQD, per germline (reference sequence). V lost 2 bases and J lost 5, with 11 bases in between. This CDR3 comprises 14 residues. CDR3 DNA sequence: TGCGCCAGCAGTGAGGCTGGCTATAGAGATACGCAGTATTTT. This encodes CASSEAGYRDTQYF.

V is TRBV5-1 and J is TRBJ1-2; 7 bases align to TRBD1. Germline V CDR1 and CDR2: SGHRS, YFSETQ. Losses at the gene ends were 4 bases for V and 4 bases for J; bases not matched to a gene: 1. The CDR3 contains 12 residues. CDR3 coding DNA: TGCGCCAGCAGCGACAGGGTCTATGGCTACACCTTC. Translation gives CASSDRVYGYTF.

This clone was observed a handful of times. This chain links TRBV5-1 with TRBJ2-3, with 10 positions matching TRBD2. Germline loops: CDR1 SGHRS, CDR2 YFSETQ. The CDR3 has 16 amino acids. The J segment lost 0 bases and the V segment lost 5 bases, leaving 6 bases of the junction unmatched. The CDR3 loop reads CASRASGGSSTDTQYF. The CDR3 DNA is TGCGCCAGCAGGGCTAGCGGGGGCTCGAGCACAGATACGCAGTATTTT.

The chain carries TRBV4-1 and TRBJ2-5; D not resolved. V was clipped by 3 bases and J by 2 bases, with 7 bases between them. This CDR3 comprises 13 residues. CDR1 is MGHRA, CDR2 YSYEKL, per germline. This CDR3 reads CASSQPWQETQYF. In DNA, the CDR3 is TGCGCCAGCAGCCAGCCCTGGCAAGAGACCCAGTACTTC.

The chain couples TRBV5-6 to TRBJ2-7; 7 bases are shared with TRBD1. The CDR3 covers 16 residues. V dropped 5 bases and J dropped 2; count of bases not matched to a gene: 13. Germline loops: CDR1 SGHDT, CDR2 YYEEEE. This chain's CDR3 is CASRPRDRETPYEQYF. In DNA, the CDR3 is TGTGCCAGCAGGCCCCGGGACAGAGAGACCCCCTACGAGCAGTACTTC.